This TCR beta chain is from a study of CXCR3-negative and CXCR3-positive naive CD8 T cells. With respect to this clonotype: No antigen is known for it.

Points from the study as a whole: CXCR3-positive naive cells carried more hydrophobic TRB CDR3s than CXCR3-negative ones.

Germline CDR1 MDHEN, CDR2 SYDVKM. The CDR3 consists of 13 residues. The study made its TRB cDNA libraries by 5' RACE, adding UMI labels. From the 5' RACE reads, TCRdb lists one entry per CDR3 protein and no DNA. This sample contains some 100,000 distinct CDR3 sequences. This chain uses TRBV28 with TRBJ1-1. This TCR was recovered from a human donor in good health. Some clones in this sample may be carry-over from other donors' samples. The sequenced sample consisted of naive CXCR3+ CD8+ T cells from blood. The sample's subset: CD45RO-CCR7+CD27+CD95- naive CD8+ T cells expressing CXCR3 (TNR3+). CDR3 in amino acids: CASSLIREAEAFF.